The rows below give T cell receptor beta chains drawn from one sample of a study of blood T cell repertoires in COVID-19. Here immunoSEQ multiplex PCR was the method, and the copy in TCRdb shows in-frame clones only, minus some. The profile shows around 120,000 clones, 88% of them singletons. The specimen was peripheral blood. The receptors derive from a man aged 50 to 60 with acute or convalescent COVID-19. CDR3s include the opening cysteine and the closing phenylalanine or tryptophan. A D gene is named only where the DNA matches it firmly. A row's size may be missing; if present it is once, few, many or a size class.

j_call: TRBJ1-3
d_call: -
clone_size: -
v_call: TRBV18
cdr3_aa: CASSPLDRRNTIYF
cdr3_nt: TGTGCCAGCTCACCACTCGACAGGCGAAACACCATATATTTT

j_call: TRBJ1-1
d_call: -
clone_size: -
v_call: TRBV5-4
cdr3_aa: CASSLRQPNTEAFF
cdr3_nt: TGTGCCAGCAGCTTACGACAGCCGAACACTGAAGCTTTCTTT

j_call: TRBJ1-1
d_call: -
clone_size: -
v_call: TRBV18
cdr3_aa: CASSRGDTEAFF
cdr3_nt: TGTGCCAGCTCACGGGGGGACACTGAAGCTTTCTTT

j_call: TRBJ1-4
d_call: TRBD1
clone_size: -
v_call: TRBV30
cdr3_aa: CAWSVDTTGANEKLFF
cdr3_nt: TGTGCCTGGAGTGTAGATACAACAGGGGCTAATGAAAAACTGTTTTTT

j_call: TRBJ2-5
d_call: -
clone_size: -
v_call: TRBV7-2
cdr3_aa: CASSFDRSQETQYF
cdr3_nt: TGTGCCAGCAGCTTCGACAGATCACAAGAGACCCAGTACTTC

j_call: TRBJ2-7
d_call: TRBD2
clone_size: -
v_call: TRBV19
cdr3_aa: CASSMSSGSPSYEQYF
cdr3_nt: TGTGCCAGTAGTATGTCTAGCGGGAGTCCCTCCTACGAGCAGTACTTC

j_call: TRBJ1-2
d_call: TRBD1
clone_size: -
v_call: TRBV6-4
cdr3_aa: CASSHLGQAYGYTF
cdr3_nt: TGTGCCAGCAGTCACTTGGGACAGGCCTATGGCTACACCTTC

j_call: TRBJ2-3
d_call: TRBD2
clone_size: -
v_call: TRBV30
cdr3_aa: CAWSGSGSPDTQYF
cdr3_nt: TGTGCCTGGAGTGGAAGCGGGAGTCCAGATACGCAGTATTTT

j_call: TRBJ2-2
d_call: TRBD1
clone_size: -
v_call: TRBV9
cdr3_aa: CASSPGQATGELFF
cdr3_nt: TGTGCCAGCAGCCCGGGACAGGCTACCGGGGAGCTGTTTTTT

j_call: TRBJ2-7
d_call: TRBD1
clone_size: few
v_call: TRBV6-6
cdr3_aa: CASRDRISREYF
cdr3_nt: TGTGCCAGTCGGGACAGGATATCGAGGGAGTACTTC

j_call: TRBJ1-3
d_call: TRBD1
clone_size: -
v_call: TRBV19
cdr3_aa: CASSRSGQAGPSGNTIYF
cdr3_nt: TGTGCCAGTAGTAGGTCGGGACAGGCGGGTCCCTCTGGAAACACCATATATTTT

j_call: TRBJ2-7
d_call: TRBD1
clone_size: -
v_call: TRBV9
cdr3_aa: CASSRTGGSYEQYF
cdr3_nt: TGTGCCAGCAGTCGGACAGGGGGCTCCTACGAGCAGTACTTC

j_call: TRBJ2-3
d_call: -
clone_size: -
v_call: TRBV6-4
cdr3_aa: CASSDTELGLGMDTQYF
cdr3_nt: TGTGCCAGCAGCGATACCGAACTAGGTTTGGGAATGGATACGCAGTATTTT

j_call: TRBJ2-7
d_call: TRBD2
clone_size: -
v_call: TRBV5-1
cdr3_aa: CASSPLAGAPYEQYF
cdr3_nt: TGCGCCAGCAGCCCTCTAGCGGGAGCCCCCTACGAGCAGTACTTC

j_call: TRBJ2-5
d_call: -
clone_size: -
v_call: TRBV6-6
cdr3_aa: CASSRQDQETQYF
cdr3_nt: TGTGCCAGCAGTAGACAGGACCAAGAGACCCAGTACTTC

j_call: TRBJ2-7
d_call: -
clone_size: once
v_call: TRBV21-1
cdr3_aa: CASSKERGGSYEQYF
cdr3_nt: TGTGCCAGCAGCAAAGAAAGGGGTGGGTCCTACGAGCAGTACTTC

j_call: TRBJ2-4
d_call: TRBD1
clone_size: -
v_call: TRBV5-1
cdr3_aa: CASSLRQGAQNIQYF
cdr3_nt: TGCGCCAGCAGCTTGAGACAGGGGGCCCAAAACATTCAGTACTTC

j_call: TRBJ2-1
d_call: TRBD2
clone_size: -
v_call: TRBV5-4
cdr3_aa: CASSLGASGAYNEQFF
cdr3_nt: TGTGCCAGCAGCTTGGGGGCTAGCGGAGCGTACAATGAGCAGTTCTTC

j_call: TRBJ1-3
d_call: -
clone_size: -
v_call: TRBV6-1
cdr3_aa: CASSEGSAGGGGNTIYF
cdr3_nt: TGTGCCAGCAGTGAAGGATCGGCAGGCGGCGGGGGAAACACCATATATTTT

j_call: TRBJ1-2
d_call: -
clone_size: -
v_call: TRBV6-5
cdr3_aa: CASRGGGANYGYTF
cdr3_nt: TGTGCCAGCAGGGGAGGTGGAGCTAACTATGGCTACACCTTC

j_call: TRBJ2-3
d_call: -
clone_size: -
v_call: TRBV3-1/TRBV3-2
cdr3_aa: CASSQGGMRDTQYF
cdr3_nt: TGTGCCAGCAGCCAAGGCGGGATGCGCGATACGCAGTATTTT

j_call: TRBJ1-2
d_call: TRBD1
clone_size: -
v_call: TRBV11-2
cdr3_aa: CASSLRGAGQNYGYTF
cdr3_nt: TGTGCCAGCAGCTTAAGAGGCGCGGGACAGAACTATGGCTACACCTTC

j_call: TRBJ2-3
d_call: -
clone_size: few
v_call: TRBV5-4
cdr3_aa: CASSQPQGIRGDTQYF
cdr3_nt: TGTGCCAGCAGCCAACCTCAGGGGATAAGGGGAGATACGCAGTATTTT

j_call: TRBJ2-1
d_call: TRBD2
clone_size: -
v_call: TRBV6-5
cdr3_aa: CASRTSRGEQFF
cdr3_nt: TGTGCCAGCAGGACTAGCCGGGGAGAGCAGTTCTTC

j_call: TRBJ2-1
d_call: TRBD2
clone_size: -
v_call: TRBV6-5
cdr3_aa: CASSPRGLAGYEQFF
cdr3_nt: TGTGCCAGCAGTCCCCGCGGGCTAGCGGGATATGAGCAGTTCTTC

j_call: TRBJ2-1
d_call: TRBD2
clone_size: -
v_call: TRBV27
cdr3_aa: CASSQGTSGISRDEQFF
cdr3_nt: TGTGCCAGCAGTCAGGGGACTAGCGGGATAAGTCGGGATGAGCAGTTCTTC

j_call: TRBJ2-5
d_call: TRBD2
clone_size: -
v_call: TRBV24-1
cdr3_aa: CATSGTPGLAGGPKTQYF
cdr3_nt: TGTGCCACCAGTGGCACTCCGGGACTAGCGGGAGGGCCGAAGACCCAGTACTTC